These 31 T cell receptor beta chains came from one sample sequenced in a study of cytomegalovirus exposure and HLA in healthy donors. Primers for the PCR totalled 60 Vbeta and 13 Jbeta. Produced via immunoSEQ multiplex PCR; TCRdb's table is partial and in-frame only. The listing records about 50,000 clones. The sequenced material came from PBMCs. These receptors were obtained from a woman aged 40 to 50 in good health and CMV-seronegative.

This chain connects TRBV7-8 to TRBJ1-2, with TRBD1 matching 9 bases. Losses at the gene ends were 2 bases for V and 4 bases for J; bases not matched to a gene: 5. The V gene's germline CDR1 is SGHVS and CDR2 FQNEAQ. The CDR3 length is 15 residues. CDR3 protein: CASSLLTGGIYGYTF. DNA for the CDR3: TGTGCCAGCAGCTTATTAACAGGGGGCATCTATGGCTACACCTTC.

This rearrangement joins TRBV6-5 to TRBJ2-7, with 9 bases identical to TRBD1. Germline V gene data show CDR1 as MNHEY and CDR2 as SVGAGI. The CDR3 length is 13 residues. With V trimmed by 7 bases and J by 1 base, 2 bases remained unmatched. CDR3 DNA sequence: TGTGCCAGCACCGGGACAGGGTCCTACGAGCAGTACTTC. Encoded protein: CASTGTGSYEQYF.

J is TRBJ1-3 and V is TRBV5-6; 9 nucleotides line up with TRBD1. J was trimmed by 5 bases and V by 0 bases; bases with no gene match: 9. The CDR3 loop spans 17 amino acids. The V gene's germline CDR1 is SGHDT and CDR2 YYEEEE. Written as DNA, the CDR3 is TGTGCCAGCAGCTTGGACTCGGACAGGGGTTTCAGAAACACCATATATTTT. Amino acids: CASSLDSDRGFRNTIYF.

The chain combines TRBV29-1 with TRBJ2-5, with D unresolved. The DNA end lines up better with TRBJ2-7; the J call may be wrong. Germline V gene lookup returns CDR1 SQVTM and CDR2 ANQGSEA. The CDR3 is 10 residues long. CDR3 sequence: CSARGHEQYF. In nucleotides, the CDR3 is TGCAGCGCCAGAGGCCACGAGCAGTACTTC.

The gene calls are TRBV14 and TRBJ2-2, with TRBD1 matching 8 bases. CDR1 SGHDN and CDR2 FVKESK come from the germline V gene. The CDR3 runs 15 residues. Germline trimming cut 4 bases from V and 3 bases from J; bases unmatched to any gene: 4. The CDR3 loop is CASSPRTGHTGELFF. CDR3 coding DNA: TGTGCCAGCAGCCCTCGGACAGGGCACACCGGGGAGCTGTTTTTT.

The CDR3 spells CASSEARGRTNTEAFF. CDR3 DNA: TGTGCCAGCAGTGAAGCCAGGGGGCGTACGAACACTGAAGCTTTCTTT. J is TRBJ1-1 and V is TRBV2, with TRBD1 matching 8 bases. J was trimmed by 1 base and V by 0 bases; bases with no gene match: 4. This CDR3 has 16 amino acids. Per the germline V gene, CDR1 is SNHLY and CDR2 is FYNNEI.

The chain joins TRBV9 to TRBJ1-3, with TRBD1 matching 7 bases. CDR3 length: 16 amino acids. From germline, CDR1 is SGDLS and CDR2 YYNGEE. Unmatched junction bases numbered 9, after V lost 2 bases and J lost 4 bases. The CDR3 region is CASSVRDSHQGNTIYF. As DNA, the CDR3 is TGTGCCAGCAGCGTCCGGGACAGCCACCAAGGAAACACCATATATTTT.

CDR3 amino acids: CASSLGSPYGYTF. DNA for the CDR3: TGTGCCAGCAGCCTCGGGTCACCCTATGGCTACACCTTC. The chain couples TRBV28 to TRBJ1-2; D unresolved. The germline gives CDR1 MDHEN, CDR2 SYDVKM. Trimming took off 6 bases at V and 4 bases at J, with 12 bases between the two ends. The CDR3 runs 13 residues.

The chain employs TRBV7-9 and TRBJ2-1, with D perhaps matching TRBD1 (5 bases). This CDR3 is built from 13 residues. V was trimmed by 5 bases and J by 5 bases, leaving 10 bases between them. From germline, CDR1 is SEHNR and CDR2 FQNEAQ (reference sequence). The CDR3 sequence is CASSLDTNNEQFF. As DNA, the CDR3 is TGTGCCAGCAGCCTGGACACTAACAATGAGCAGTTCTTC.

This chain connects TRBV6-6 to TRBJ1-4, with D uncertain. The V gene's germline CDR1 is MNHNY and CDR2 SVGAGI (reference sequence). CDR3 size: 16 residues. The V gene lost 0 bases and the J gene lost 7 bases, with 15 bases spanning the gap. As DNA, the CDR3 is TGTGCCAGCAGTTACTCGACATCAGGCATCGGTGAAAAACTGTTTTTT. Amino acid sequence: CASSYSTSGIGEKLFF.

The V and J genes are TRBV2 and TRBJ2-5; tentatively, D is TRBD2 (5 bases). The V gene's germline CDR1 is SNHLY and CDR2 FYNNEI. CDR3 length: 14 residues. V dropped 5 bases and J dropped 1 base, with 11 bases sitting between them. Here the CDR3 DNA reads TGTGCCAGCAGTTCCTCAAGCGGCCAAGAGACCCAGTACTTC. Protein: CASSSSSGQETQYF.

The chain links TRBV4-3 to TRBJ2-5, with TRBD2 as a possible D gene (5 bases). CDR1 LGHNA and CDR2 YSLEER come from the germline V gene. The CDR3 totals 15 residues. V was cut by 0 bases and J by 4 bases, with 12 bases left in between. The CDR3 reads CASSQEWAGRETQYF. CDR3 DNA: TGCGCCAGCAGCCAAGAGTGGGCGGGTCGAGAGACCCAGTACTTC.

As DNA, the CDR3 is TGTGCCAGCTCACCGGCTAGCGCCTACGAGCAGTACTTC. Translated: CASSPASAYEQYF. V usage is TRBV18 and J usage is TRBJ2-7, with D maybe TRBD2 (6 bases). CDR1 and CDR2 from the germline V gene are KGHSH and LQKENI. The CDR3 sequence is 13 residues long. V lost 3 bases and J lost 2, with 8 bases in between.

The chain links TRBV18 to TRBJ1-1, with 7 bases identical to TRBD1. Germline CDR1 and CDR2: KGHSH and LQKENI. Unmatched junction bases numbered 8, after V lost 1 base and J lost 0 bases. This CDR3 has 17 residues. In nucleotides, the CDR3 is TGTGCCAGCTCACCACGACGCACAGGGGAAATGAACACTGAAGCTTTCTTT. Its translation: CASSPRRTGEMNTEAFF.

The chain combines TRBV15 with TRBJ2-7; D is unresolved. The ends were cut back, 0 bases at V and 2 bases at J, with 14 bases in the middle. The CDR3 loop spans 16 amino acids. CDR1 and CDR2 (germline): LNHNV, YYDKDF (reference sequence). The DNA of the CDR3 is TGTGCCACCAGCAGAGAGGGCCCGGCTCTGGCCTACGAGCAGTACTTC. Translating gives CATSREGPALAYEQYF.

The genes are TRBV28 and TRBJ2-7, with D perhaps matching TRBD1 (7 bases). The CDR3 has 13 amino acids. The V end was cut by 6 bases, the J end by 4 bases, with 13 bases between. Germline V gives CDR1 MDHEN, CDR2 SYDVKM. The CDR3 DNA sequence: TGTGCCAGCAGCCTGACAGGGAGGTACGAGCAGTACTTC. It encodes CASSLTGRYEQYF.

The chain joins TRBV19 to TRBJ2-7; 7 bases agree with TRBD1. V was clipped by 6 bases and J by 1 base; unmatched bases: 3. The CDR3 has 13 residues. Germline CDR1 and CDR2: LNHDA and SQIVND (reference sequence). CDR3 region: CASSKGQSYEQYF. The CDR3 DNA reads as TGTGCCAGTAGCAAGGGACAGTCCTACGAGCAGTACTTC.

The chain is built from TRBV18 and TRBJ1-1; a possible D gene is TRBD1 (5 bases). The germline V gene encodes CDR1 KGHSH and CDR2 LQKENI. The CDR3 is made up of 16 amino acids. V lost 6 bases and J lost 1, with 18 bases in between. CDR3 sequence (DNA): TGTGCCAGCTCCGACACCGGGGGAGCTAGGAACACTGAAGCTTTCTTT. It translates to CASSDTGGARNTEAFF.

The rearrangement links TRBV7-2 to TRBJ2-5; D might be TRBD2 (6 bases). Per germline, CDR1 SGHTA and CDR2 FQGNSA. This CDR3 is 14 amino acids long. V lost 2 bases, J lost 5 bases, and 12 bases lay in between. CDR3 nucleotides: TGTGCCAGCAGCTTAATGGGGGGAGAGGAGACCCAGTACTTC. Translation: CASSLMGGEETQYF.

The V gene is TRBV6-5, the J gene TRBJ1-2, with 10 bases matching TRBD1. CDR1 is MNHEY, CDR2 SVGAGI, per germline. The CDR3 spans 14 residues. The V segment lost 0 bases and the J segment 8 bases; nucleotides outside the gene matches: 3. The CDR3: CASSYSGQGYGYTF. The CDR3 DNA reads TGTGCCAGCAGTTACTCGGGACAGGGGTACGGCTACACCTTC.

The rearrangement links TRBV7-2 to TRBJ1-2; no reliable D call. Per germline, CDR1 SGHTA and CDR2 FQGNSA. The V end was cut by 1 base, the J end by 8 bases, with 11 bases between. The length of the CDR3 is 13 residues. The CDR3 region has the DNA TGTGCCAGCAGCTTAGGACTGATTCAAGGCTACACCTTC. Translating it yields CASSLGLIQGYTF.

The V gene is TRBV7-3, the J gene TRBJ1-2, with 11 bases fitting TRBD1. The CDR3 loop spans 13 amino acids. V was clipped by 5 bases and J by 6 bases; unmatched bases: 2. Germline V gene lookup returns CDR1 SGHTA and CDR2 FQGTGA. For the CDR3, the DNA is TGTGCCAGCAGCCCGGGACAGGGGGATGGCTACACCTTC. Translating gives CASSPGQGDGYTF.

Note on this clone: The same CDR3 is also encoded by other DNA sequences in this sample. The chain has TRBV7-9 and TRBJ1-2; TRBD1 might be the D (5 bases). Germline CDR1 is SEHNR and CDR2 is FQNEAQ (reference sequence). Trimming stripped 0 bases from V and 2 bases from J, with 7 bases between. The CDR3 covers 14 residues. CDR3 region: CASSLASGNYGYTF. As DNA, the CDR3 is TGTGCCAGCAGCTTAGCTTCAGGGAACTATGGCTACACCTTC.

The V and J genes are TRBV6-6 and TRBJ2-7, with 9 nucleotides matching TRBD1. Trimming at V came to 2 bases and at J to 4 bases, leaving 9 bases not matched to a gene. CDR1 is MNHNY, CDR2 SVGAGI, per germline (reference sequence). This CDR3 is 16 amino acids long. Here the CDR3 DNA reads TGTGCCAGCAGTTACGAGGGGGCCGGGACAGGGTACGAGCAGTACTTC. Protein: CASSYEGAGTGYEQYF.

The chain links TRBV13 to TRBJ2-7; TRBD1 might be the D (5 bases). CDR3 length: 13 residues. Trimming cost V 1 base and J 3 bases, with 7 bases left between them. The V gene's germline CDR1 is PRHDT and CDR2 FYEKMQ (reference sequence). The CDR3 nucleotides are TGTGCCAGCAGCTTAGTAAGGGGCTACGAGCAGTACTTC. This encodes CASSLVRGYEQYF.

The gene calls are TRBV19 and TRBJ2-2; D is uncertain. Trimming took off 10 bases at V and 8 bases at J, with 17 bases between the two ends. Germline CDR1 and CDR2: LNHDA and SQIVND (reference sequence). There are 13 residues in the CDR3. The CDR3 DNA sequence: TGTGCCACCACCGAGGTTATCCGGGGGGAGCTGTTTTTT. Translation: CATTEVIRGELFF.

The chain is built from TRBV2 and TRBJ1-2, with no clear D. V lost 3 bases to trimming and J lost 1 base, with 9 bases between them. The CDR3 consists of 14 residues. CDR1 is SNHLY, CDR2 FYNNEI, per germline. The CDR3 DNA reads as TGTGCCAGCAGTGACAGATTTTTTAACTATGGCTACACCTTC. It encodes CASSDRFFNYGYTF.

The CDR3 here is CASSVTGVGETQYF. The DNA of the CDR3 is TGTGCCAGCAGCGTCACAGGGGTGGGAGAGACCCAGTACTTC. The chain carries TRBV9 and TRBJ2-5; TRBD1 agrees at 7 bases. V lost 2 bases and J lost 4; bases outside the gene matches: 5. This CDR3 is 14 amino acids long. From germline, CDR1 is SGDLS and CDR2 YYNGEE.

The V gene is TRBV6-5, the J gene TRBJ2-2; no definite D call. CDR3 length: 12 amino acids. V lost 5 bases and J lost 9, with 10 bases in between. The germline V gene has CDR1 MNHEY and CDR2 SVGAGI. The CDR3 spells CASSARSRELFF. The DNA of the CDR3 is TGTGCCAGCAGTGCGAGAAGCCGGGAGCTGTTTTTT.

The CDR3 coding sequence is TGTGCCAGCAGCTTAGATTCTCGGGGCAGCGGGATTAGGGACACTGAAGCTTTCTTT. Residues: CASSLDSRGSGIRDTEAFF. The chain employs TRBV13 and TRBJ1-1, with D maybe TRBD1 (5 bases). Trimming took 1 base from V and 3 from J, leaving 24 bases between them. The CDR3 is made up of 19 amino acids. Germline V lookup: CDR1 PRHDT, CDR2 FYEKMQ (reference sequence).

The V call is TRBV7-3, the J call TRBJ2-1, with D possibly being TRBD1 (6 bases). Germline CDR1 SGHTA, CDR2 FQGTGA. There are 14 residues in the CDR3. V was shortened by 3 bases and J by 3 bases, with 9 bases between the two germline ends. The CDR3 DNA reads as TGTGCCAGCAGCTTGGAAGGGGGCTACAATGAGCAGTTCTTC. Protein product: CASSLEGGYNEQFF.